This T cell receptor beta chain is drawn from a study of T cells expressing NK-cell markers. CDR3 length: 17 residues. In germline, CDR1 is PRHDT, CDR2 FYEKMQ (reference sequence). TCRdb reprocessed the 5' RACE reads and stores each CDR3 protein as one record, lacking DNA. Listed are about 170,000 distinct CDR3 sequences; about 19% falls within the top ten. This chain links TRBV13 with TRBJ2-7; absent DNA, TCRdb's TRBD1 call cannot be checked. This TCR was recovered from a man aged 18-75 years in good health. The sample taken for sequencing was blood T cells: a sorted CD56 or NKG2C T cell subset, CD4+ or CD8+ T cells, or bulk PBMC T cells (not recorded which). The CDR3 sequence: CASSLSGGTGRGYEQYF.